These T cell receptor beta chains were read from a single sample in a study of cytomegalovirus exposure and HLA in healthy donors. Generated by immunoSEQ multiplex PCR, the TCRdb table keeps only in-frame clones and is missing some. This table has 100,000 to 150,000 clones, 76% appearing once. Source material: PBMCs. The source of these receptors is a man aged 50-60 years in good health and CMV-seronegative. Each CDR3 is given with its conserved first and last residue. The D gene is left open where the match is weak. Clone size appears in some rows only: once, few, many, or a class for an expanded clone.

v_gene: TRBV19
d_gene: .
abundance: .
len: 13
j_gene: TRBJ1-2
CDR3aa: CASSEQGLYGYTF
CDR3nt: TGTGCCAGTAGTGAGCAGGGTCTTTATGGCTACACCTTC

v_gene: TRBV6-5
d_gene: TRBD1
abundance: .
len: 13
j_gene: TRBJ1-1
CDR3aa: CASSSPGGTEAFF
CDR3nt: TGTGCCAGCAGTTCGCCAGGGGGCACTGAAGCTTTCTTT

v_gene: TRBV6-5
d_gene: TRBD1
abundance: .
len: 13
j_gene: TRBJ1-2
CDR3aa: CAIADRGTYGYTF
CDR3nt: TGTGCCATCGCGGACAGGGGTACCTATGGCTACACCTTC

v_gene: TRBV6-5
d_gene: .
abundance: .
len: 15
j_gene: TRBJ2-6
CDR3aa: CASSLSGSGANVLTF
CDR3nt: TGTGCCAGCAGCCTTTCGGGCTCTGGGGCCAACGTCCTGACTTTC

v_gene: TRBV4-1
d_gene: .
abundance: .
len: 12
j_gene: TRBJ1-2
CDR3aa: CASSHRVYGYTF
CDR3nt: TGCGCCAGCAGCCACCGGGTCTATGGCTACACCTTC

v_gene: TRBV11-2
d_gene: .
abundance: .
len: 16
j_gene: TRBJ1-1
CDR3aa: CASSPRGGWANTEAFF
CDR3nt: TGTGCCAGCAGCCCTCGGGGGGGGTGGGCGAACACTGAAGCTTTCTTT

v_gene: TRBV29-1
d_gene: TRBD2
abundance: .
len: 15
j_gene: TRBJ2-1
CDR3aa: CSVEGGTYPSDEQFF
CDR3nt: TGCAGCGTTGAGGGAGGGACCTACCCCTCGGACGAGCAGTTCTTC

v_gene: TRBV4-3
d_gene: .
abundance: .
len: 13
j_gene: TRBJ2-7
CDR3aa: CASSQGGGYEQYF
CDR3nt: TGCGCCAGCAGCCAGGGAGGGGGCTACGAGCAGTACTTC

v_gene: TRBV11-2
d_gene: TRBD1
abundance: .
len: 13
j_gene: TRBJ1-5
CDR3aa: CASSLTGAQPQHF
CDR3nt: TGTGCCAGCAGCCTAACAGGGGCTCAGCCCCAGCATTTT

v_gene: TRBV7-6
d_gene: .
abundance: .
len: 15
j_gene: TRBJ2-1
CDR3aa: CASSPQRISYNEQFF
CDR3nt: TGTGCCAGCAGCCCCCAGCGGATCTCCTACAATGAGCAGTTCTTC

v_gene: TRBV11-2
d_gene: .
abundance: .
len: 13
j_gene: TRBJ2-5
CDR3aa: CASRLGDSETQYF
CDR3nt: TGTGCCAGCCGCCTCGGGGATTCTGAGACCCAGTACTTC

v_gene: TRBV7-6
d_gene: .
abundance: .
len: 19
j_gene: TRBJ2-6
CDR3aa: CASSLGFFGGSSGANVLTF
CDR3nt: TGTGCCAGCAGCTTAGGATTTTTTGGGGGGTCTTCCGGGGCCAACGTCCTGACTTTC

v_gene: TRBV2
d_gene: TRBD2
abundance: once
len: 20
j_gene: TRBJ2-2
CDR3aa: CASSDGLAGKPFANTGELFF
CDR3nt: TGTGCCAGCAGTGACGGCCTAGCGGGGAAACCGTTCGCGAACACCGGGGAGCTGTTTTTT

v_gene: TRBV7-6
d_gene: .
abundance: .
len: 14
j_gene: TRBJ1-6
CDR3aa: CASSLGTLNSPLHF
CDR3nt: TGTGCCAGCAGCTTGGGGACTCTCAATTCACCCCTCCACTTT

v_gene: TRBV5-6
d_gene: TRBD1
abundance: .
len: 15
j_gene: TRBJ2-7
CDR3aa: CASSSVPGQRGEQYF
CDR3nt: TGTGCCAGCAGCTCGGTCCCGGGACAGAGGGGCGAGCAGTACTTC

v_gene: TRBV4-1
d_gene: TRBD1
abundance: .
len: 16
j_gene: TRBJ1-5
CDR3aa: CASSQGPGQKDQPQHF
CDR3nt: TGCGCCAGCAGCCAAGGCCCGGGACAGAAGGATCAGCCCCAGCATTTT

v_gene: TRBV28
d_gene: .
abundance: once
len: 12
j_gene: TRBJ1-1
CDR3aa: CASDTSNTEAFF
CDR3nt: TGTGCCAGCGATACATCGAACACTGAAGCTTTCTTT

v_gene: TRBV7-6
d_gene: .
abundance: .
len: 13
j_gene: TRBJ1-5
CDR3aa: CASSPGPYQPQHF
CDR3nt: TGTGCCAGCAGCCCGGGTCCTTATCAGCCCCAGCATTTT

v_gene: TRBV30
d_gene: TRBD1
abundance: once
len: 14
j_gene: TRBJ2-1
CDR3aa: CAWYTGGLNNEQFF
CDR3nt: TGTGCCTGGTATACAGGGGGCTTGAACAATGAGCAGTTCTTC

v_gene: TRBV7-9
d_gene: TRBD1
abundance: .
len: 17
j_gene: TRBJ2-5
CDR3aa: CASSPRTDRVSWETQYF
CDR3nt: TGTGCCAGCAGCCCCCGTACGGACAGGGTCTCCTGGGAGACCCAGTACTTC

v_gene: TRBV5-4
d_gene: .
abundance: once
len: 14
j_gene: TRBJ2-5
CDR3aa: CASSPEHSSETQYF
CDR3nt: TGTGCCAGCAGCCCGGAACACAGCAGCGAGACCCAGTACTTC

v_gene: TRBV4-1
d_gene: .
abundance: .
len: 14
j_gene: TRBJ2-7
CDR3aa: CASSQDGDFYEQYF
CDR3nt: TGCGCCAGCAGCCAAGATGGAGATTTCTACGAGCAGTACTTC

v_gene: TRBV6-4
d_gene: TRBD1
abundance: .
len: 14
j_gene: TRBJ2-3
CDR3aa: CASSLGQGTDTQYF
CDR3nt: TGTGCCAGCAGTCTGGGACAGGGGACGGATACGCAGTATTTT

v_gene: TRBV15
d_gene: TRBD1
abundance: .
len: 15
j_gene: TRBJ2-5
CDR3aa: CATSRSADRGETQYF
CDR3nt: TGTGCCACCAGCAGATCCGCGGACAGGGGGGAGACCCAGTACTTC

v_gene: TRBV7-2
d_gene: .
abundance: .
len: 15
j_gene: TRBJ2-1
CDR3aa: CASSLAGRGYNEQFF
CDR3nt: TGTGCCAGCAGCTTAGCGGGGAGGGGGTACAATGAGCAGTTCTTC

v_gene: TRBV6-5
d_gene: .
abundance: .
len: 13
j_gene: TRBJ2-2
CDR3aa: CASSNRQGGELFF
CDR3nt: TGTGCCAGCAGTAACCGACAAGGCGGGGAGCTGTTTTTT

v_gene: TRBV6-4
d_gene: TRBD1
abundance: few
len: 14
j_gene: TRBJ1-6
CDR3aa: CASRVDRDGSPLHF
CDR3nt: TGTGCCAGCAGGGTCGACAGGGATGGTTCACCCCTCCACTTT

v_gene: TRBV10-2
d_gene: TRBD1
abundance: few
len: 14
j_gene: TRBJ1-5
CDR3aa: CASRQGGSNQPQHF
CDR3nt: TGCGCCAGCAGACAGGGGGGTAGCAATCAGCCCCAGCATTTT

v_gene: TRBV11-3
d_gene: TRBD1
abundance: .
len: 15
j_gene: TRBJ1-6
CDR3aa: CASSLRDRYNSPLHF
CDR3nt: TGTGCCAGCAGCCTCCGGGACAGGTATAATTCACCCCTCCACTTT

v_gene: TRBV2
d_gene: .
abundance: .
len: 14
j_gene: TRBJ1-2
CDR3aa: CASSVAHLNYGYTF
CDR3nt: TGTGCCAGCAGTGTAGCACACCTGAACTATGGCTACACCTTC

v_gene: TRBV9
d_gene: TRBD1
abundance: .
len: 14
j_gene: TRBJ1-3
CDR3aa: CASSADRGGYTIYF
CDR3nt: TGTGCCAGCAGCGCGGACAGGGGAGGCTACACCATATATTTT

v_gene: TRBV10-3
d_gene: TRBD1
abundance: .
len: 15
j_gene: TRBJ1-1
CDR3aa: CAISERTGGVTEAFF
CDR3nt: TGTGCCATCAGTGAAAGGACAGGTGGGGTCACTGAAGCTTTCTTT

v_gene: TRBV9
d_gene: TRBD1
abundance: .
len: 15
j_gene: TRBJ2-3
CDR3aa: CASRESRDRGDTQYF
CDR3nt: TGTGCCAGCAGGGAGTCCCGGGACAGGGGAGATACGCAGTATTTT

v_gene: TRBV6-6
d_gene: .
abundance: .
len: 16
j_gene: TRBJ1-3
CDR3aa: CASSYPQGASGNTIYF
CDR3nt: TGTGCCAGCAGTTACCCCCAGGGCGCGTCTGGAAACACCATATATTTT

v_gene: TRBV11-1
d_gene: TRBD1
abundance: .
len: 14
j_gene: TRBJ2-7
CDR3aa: CASSLAGQTYEQYF
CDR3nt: TGTGCCAGCAGCTTAGCGGGACAGACCTACGAGCAGTACTTC

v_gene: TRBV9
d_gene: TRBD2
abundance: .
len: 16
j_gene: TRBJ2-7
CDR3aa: CASSVGPAGGAHEQYF
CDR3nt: TGTGCCAGCAGCGTAGGGCCAGCGGGGGGTGCCCACGAGCAGTACTTC

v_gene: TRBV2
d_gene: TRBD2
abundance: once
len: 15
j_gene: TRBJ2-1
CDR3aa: CASSYRASGVGEQFF
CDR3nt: TGTGCCAGCAGCTACCGTGCTAGCGGGGTCGGAGAGCAGTTCTTC

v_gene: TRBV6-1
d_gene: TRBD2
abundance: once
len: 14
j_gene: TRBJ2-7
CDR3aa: CASSTPWRGGEQYF
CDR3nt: TGTGCCAGCAGTACCCCCTGGCGGGGGGGAGAGCAGTACTTC

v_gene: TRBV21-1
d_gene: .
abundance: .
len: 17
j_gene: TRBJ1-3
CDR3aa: CASSKFKEASSGNTIYF
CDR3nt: TGTGCCAGCAGCAAATTTAAAGAGGCATCCTCTGGAAACACCATATATTTT

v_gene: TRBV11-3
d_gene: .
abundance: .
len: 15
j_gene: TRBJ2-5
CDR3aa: CASSFGGGGTETQYF
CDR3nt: TGTGCCAGCAGCTTCGGGGGTGGGGGGACAGAGACCCAGTACTTC

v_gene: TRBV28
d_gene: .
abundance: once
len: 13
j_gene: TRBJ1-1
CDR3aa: CASSYTSNTEAFF
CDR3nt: TGTGCCAGCAGTTACACAAGTAACACTGAAGCTTTCTTT

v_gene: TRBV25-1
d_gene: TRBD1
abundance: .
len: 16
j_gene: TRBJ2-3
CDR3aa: CASSELVRGFSDTQYF
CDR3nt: TGTGCCAGCAGTGAATTGGTCAGGGGGTTTTCAGATACGCAGTATTTT

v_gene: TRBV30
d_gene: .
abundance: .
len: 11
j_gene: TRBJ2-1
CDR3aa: CAWRDGLGQFF
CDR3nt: TGTGCCTGGAGGGACGGACTTGGGCAGTTCTTC

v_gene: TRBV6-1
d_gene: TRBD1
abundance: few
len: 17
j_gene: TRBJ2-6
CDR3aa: CASSDTGTGAGANVLTF
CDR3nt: TGTGCCAGCAGTGACACCGGGACAGGGGCTGGGGCCAACGTCCTGACTTTC

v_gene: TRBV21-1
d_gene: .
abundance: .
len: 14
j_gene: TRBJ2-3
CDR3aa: CASSPGQSTDTQYF
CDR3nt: TGTGCCAGCTCTCCGGGACAGTCGACAGATACGCAGTATTTT

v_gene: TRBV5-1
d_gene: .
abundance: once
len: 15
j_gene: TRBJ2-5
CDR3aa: CASSLGTGGQETQYF
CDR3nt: TGCGCCAGCAGCTTGGGAACCGGGGGCCAAGAGACCCAGTACTTC

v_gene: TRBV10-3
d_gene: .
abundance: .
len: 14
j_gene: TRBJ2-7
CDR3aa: CAISEPAREVEQYF
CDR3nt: TGTGCCATCAGTGAACCAGCCAGGGAGGTAGAGCAGTACTTC

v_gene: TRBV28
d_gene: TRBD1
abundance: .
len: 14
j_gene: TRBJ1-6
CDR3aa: CASSSGTVNSPLHF
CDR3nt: TGTGCCAGCAGTTCCGGGACAGTTAATTCACCCCTCCACTTT

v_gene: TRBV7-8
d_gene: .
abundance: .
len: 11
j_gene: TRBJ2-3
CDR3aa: CASSYTDTQYF
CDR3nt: TGTGCCAGCAGTTACACAGATACGCAGTATTTT

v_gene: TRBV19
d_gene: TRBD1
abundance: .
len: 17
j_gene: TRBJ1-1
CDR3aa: CASRGGQGAVRYTEVFF
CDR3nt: TGTGCCAGTAGGGGGGGGCAGGGGGCTGTTCGGTACACTGAAGTTTTCTTT